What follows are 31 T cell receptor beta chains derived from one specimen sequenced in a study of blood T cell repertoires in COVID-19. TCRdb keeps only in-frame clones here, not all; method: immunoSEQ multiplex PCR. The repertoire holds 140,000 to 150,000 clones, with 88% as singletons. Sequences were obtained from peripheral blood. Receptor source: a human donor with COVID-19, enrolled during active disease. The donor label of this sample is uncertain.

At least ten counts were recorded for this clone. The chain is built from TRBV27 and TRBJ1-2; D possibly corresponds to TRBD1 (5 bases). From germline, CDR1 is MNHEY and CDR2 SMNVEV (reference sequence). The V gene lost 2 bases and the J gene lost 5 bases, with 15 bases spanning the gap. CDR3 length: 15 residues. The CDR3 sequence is CASSLGPPTEYGYTF. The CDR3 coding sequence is TGTGCCAGCAGTTTAGGGCCCCCGACAGAATATGGCTACACCTTC.

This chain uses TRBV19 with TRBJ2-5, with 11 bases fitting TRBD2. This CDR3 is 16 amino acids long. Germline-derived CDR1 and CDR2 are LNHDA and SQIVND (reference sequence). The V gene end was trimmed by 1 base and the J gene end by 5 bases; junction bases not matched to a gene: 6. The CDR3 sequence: CASSIATSGSDETQYF. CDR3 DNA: TGTGCCAGTAGTATAGCTACTAGCGGGAGCGACGAGACCCAGTACTTC.

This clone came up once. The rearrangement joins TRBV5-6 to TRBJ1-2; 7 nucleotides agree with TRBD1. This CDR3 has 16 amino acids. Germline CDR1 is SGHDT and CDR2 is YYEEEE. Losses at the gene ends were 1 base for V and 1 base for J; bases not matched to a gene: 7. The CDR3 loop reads CASSLNGDRSNYGYTF. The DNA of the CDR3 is TGTGCCAGCAGCTTGAATGGGGACAGAAGTAACTATGGCTACACCTTC.

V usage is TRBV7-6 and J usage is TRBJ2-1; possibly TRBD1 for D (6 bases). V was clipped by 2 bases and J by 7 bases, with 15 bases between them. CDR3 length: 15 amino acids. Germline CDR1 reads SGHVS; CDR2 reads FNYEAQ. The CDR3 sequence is CASSLLVGAWNEQFF. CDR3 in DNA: TGTGCCAGCAGCTTACTAGTGGGGGCTTGGAATGAGCAGTTCTTC. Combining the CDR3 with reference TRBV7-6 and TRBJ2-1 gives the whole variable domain GAGVSQSPRYKVTKRGQDVALRCDPISGHVSLYWYRQALGQGPEFLTYFNYEAQQDKSGLPNDRFSAERPEGSISTLTIQRTEQRDSAMYRCASSLLVGAWNEQFFGPGTRLTVL.

CDR3 nucleotide sequence: TGTGCCAGCAGCTCTAGCGGGGGGGTCATATACGAGCAGTACTTC. Amino acids: CASSSSGGVIYEQYF. The chain combines TRBV7-9 with TRBJ2-7; the match to TRBD2 covers 12 bases. Trimming cost V 4 bases and J 4 bases; bases outside gene matches: 5. Per germline, CDR1 SEHNR and CDR2 FQNEAQ (reference sequence). CDR3 length equals 15 residues.

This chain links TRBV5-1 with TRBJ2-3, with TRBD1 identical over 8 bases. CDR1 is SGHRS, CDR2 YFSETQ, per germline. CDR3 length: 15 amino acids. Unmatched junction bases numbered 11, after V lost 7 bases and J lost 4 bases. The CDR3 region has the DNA TGCGCCAGCCAAGGACAGGGTTTAATTTCAGATACGCAGTATTTT. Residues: CASQGQGLISDTQYF.

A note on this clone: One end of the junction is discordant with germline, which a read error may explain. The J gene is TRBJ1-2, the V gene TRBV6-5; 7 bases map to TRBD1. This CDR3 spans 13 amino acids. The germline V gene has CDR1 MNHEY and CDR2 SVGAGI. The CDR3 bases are TGTGCCATCAAACAGGGGTTGAACTCTGGCTACACCTTC. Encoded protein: CAIKQGLNSGYTF.

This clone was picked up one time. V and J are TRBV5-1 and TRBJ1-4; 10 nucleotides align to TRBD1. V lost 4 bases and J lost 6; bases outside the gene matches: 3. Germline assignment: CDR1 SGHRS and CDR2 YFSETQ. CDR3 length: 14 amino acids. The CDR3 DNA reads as TGCGCCAGCAGCCCGACAGGGGGCGATGAAAAACTGTTTTTT. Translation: CASSPTGGDEKLFF.

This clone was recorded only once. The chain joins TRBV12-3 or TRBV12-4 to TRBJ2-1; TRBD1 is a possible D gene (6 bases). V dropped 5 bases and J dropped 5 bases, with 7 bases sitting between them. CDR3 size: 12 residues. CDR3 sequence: CASSRQDNEQFF. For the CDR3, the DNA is TGTGCCAGCAGTAGACAGGACAATGAGCAGTTCTTC.

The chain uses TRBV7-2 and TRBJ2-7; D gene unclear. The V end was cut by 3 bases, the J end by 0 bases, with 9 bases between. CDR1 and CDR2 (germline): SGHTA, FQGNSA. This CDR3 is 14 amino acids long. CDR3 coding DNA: TGTGCCAGCAGCTTTAACCAGGACTCCTACGAGCAGTACTTC. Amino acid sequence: CASSFNQDSYEQYF.

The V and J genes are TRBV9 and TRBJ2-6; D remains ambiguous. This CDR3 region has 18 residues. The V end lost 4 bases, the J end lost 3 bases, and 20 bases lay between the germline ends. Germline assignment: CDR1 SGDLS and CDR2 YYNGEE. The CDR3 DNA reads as TGTGCCAGCAGCTCAAACCCCCTAGGTTCGCTTGGGGCCAACGTCCTGACTTTC. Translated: CASSSNPLGSLGANVLTF.

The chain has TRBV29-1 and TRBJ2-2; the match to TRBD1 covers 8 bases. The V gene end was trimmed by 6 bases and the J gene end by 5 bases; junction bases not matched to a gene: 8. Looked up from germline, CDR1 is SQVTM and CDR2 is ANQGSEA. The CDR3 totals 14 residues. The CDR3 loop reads CSVQDRVRTGELFF. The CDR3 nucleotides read TGCAGCGTCCAGGACAGGGTTAGGACCGGGGAGCTGTTTTTT.

The CDR3 sequence: CASSVDSDNYGYTF. The CDR3, as DNA: TGCGCCAGCAGTGTGGACAGCGACAACTATGGCTACACCTTC. This chain uses TRBV10-2 with TRBJ1-2, with D perhaps matching TRBD1 (6 bases). The CDR3 extends over 14 amino acids. Germline values: CDR1 WSHSY, CDR2 SAAADI. Trimming stripped 4 bases from V and 2 bases from J, with 11 bases between.

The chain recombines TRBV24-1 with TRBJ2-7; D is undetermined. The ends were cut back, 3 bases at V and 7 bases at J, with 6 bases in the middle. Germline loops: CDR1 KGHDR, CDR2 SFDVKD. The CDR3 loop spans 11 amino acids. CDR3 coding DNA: TGTGCCACCAGTGATGCGTGGGAGCAGTACTTC. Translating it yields CATSDAWEQYF.

CDR3 DNA: TGTGCCAGCAGTTACCTCGACAGGAACTATGGCTACACCTTC. Translation: CASSYLDRNYGYTF. The chain is built from TRBV6-5 and TRBJ1-2, with D possibly being TRBD1 (6 bases). Germline assignment: CDR1 MNHEY and CDR2 SVGAGI. V lost 2 bases, J lost 2 bases, and 9 bases lay in between. The CDR3 loop spans 14 amino acids.

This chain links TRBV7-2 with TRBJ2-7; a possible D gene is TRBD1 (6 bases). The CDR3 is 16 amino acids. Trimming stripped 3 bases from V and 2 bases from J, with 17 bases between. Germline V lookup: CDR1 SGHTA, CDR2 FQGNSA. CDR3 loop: CASSFRTDWGPYEQYF. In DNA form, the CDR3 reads TGTGCCAGCAGCTTCCGGACAGACTGGGGCCCCTACGAGCAGTACTTC.

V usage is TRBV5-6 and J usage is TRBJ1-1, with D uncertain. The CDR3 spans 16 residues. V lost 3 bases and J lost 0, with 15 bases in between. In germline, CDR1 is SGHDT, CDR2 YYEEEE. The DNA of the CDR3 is TGTGCCAGCAGCTCACTAACTTTGGTTCTGAACACTGAAGCTTTCTTT. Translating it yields CASSSLTLVLNTEAFF.

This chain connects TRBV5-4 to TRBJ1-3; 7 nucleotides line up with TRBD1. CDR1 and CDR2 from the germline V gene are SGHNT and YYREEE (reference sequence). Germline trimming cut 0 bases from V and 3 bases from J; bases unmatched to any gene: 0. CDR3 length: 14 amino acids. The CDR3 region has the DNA TGTGCCAGCAGCTTGGGACAGGGTGGAAACACCATATATTTT. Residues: CASSLGQGGNTIYF.

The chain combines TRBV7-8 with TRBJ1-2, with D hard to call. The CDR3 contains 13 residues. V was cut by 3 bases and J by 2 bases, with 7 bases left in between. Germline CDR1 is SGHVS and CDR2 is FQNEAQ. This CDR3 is CASSFARNYGYTF. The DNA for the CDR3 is TGTGCCAGCAGCTTCGCCAGGAACTATGGCTACACCTTC.

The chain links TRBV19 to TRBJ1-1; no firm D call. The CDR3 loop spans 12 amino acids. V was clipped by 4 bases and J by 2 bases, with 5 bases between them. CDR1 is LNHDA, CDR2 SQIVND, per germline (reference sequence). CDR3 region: CASSRANTEAFF. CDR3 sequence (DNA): TGTGCCAGTAGTAGGGCTAACACTGAAGCTTTCTTT.

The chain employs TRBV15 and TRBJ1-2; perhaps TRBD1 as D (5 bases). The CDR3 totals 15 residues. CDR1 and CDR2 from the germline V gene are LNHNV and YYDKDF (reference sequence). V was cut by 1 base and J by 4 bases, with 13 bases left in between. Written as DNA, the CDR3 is TGTGCCACCAGCAGAGCCCTTGACAGCTCCTATGGCTACACCTTC. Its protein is CATSRALDSSYGYTF.

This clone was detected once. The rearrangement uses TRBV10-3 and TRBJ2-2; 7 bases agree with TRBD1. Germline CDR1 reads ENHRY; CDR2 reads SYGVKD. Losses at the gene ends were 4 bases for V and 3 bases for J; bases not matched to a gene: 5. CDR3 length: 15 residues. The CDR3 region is CAISGGGRDTGELFF. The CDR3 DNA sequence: TGTGCCATCAGTGGAGGGGGCAGGGACACCGGGGAGCTGTTTTTT.

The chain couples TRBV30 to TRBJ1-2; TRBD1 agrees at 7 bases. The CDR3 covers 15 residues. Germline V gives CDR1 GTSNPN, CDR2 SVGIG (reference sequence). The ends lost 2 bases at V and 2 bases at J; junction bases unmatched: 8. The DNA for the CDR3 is TGTGCCTGGAGTTCCCGGGACAGACTAAACTATGGCTACACCTTC. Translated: CAWSSRDRLNYGYTF.

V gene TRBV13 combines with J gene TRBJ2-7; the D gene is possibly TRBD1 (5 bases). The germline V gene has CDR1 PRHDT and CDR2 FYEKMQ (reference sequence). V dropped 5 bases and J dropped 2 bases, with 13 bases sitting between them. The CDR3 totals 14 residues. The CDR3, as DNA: TGTGCCAGCAGCCCGAAGGCAGGGACCTACGAGCAGTACTTC. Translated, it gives CASSPKAGTYEQYF. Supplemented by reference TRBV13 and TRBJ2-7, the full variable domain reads AAGVIQSPRHLIKEKRETATLKCYPIPRHDTVYWYQQGPGQDPQFLISFYEKMQSDKGSIPDRFSAQQFSDYHSELNMSSLELGDSALYFCASSPKAGTYEQYFGPGTRLTVT.

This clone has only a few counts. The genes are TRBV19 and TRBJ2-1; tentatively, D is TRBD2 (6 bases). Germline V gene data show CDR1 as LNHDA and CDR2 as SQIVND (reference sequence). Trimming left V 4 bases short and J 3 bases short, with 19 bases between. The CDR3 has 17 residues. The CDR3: CASSKSFTGAIYNEQFF. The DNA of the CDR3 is TGTGCCAGTAGTAAAAGCTTTACGGGAGCGATCTACAATGAGCAGTTCTTC.

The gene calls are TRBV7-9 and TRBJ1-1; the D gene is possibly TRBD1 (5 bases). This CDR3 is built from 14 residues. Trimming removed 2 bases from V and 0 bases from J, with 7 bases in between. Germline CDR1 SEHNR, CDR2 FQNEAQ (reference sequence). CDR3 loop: CASSLSGMNTEAFF. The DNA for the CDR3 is TGTGCCAGCAGCTTATCAGGGATGAACACTGAAGCTTTCTTT.

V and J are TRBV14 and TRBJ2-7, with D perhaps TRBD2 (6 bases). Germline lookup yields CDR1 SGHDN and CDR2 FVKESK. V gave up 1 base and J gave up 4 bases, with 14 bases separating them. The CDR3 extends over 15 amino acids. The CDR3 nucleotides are TGTGCCAGCAGCCAAGGGAGGGGCTCCTTTTACGAGCAGTACTTC. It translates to CASSQGRGSFYEQYF. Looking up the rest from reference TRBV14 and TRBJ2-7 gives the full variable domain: EAGVTQFPSHSVIEKGQTVTLRCDPISGHDNLYWYRRVMGKEIKFLLHFVKESKQDESGMPNNRFLAERTGGTYSTLKVQPAELEDSGVYFCASSQGRGSFYEQYFGPGTRLTVT.

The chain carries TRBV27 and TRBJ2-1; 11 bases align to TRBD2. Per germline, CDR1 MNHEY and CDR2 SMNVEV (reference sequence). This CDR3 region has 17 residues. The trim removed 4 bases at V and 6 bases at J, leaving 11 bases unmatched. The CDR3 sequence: CASSSPLISGRVNEQFF. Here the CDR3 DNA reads TGTGCCAGCAGTTCTCCTCTAATTAGCGGGAGGGTCAATGAGCAGTTCTTC.

The CDR3 bases are TGTGCCAGCTCACCCCCGGGACAGGTATCCTACGAGCAGTACTTC. Translating gives CASSPPGQVSYEQYF. The V gene is TRBV18, the J gene TRBJ2-7; 8 bases are shared with TRBD1. Germline lookup yields CDR1 KGHSH and CDR2 LQKENI. The CDR3 runs to 15 residues. Trimming cost V 3 bases and J 1 base; bases outside gene matches: 5.

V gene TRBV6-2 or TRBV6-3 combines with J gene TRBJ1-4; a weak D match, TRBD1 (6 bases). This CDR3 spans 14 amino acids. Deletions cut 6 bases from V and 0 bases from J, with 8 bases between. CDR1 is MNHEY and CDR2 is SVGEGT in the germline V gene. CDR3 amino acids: CASSWTATNEKLFF. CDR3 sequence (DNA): TGTGCCAGCAGCTGGACAGCAACTAATGAAAAACTGTTTTTT.

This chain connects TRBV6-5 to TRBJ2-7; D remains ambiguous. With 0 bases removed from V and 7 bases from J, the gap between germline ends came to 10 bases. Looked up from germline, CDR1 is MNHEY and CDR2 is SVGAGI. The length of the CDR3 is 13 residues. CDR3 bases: TGTGCCAGCAGTTACTCGACTGAGTCGGAGCAGTACTTC. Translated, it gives CASSYSTESEQYF.